This paragraph reports one T cell receptor beta chain. Its antigen is currently unknown. These data originate in a study of cytomegalovirus exposure and HLA in healthy donors. Study-wide context: The approximately 120 validation repertoires were reported in a later analysis to have been generated on the same platform as the roughly 720 first-cohort repertoires.

The V gene's germline CDR1 is SGHAT and CDR2 FQNNGV. The CDR3 has 16 amino acids. V was trimmed by 2 bases and J by 9 bases, leaving 17 bases between them. Separation from the approximately 660-subject first cohort characterized the 120-subject validation cohort, to which the donors belonged. Points from the study as a whole: Listed as cytomegalovirus-associated were around 160 TCR beta chains. Subsequent analysis revealed that first-cohort TCR clusters tended to co-occur in the 130 or so validation repertoires.

Generated by immunoSEQ multiplex PCR, the TCRdb table keeps only in-frame clones and is missing some. The sample consists of roughly 49,000 clones, 85% to 95% of them appearing once. The chain couples TRBV11-2 to TRBJ1-6, with D perhaps TRBD1 (6 bases). This TCR was recovered from a woman under 30 in good health and CMV-seropositive. Sequencing was performed on PBMCs. The CDR3 is CASSLYPGGQSSPLHF. DNA of the CDR3: TGTGCCAGCAGCTTATATCCGGGGGGGCAGTCTTCACCCCTCCACTTT. Full variable domain (rest looked up from reference TRBV11-2 and TRBJ1-6): EAGVAQSPRYKIIEKRQSVAFWCNPISGHATLYWYQQILGQGPKLLIQFQNNGVVDDSQLPKDRFSAERLKGVDSTLKIQPAKLEDSAVYLCASSLYPGGQSSPLHFGNGTRLTVT.